The rows below give T cell receptor delta chains drawn from one sample of a study of Vδ1+ human thymocytes. TCRdb reanalyzed the multiplex PCR reads using CATT. Here the sample spans tens of thousands of delta-chain clones, more than 13% being singletons. Sequences were obtained from Vdelta1+ gamma-delta thymocytes from the thymus. These receptor sequences come from a girl under two years old who had congenital heart surgery. Each CDR3 is given with its conserved first and last residue. Fields, in order: clone size, J gene, V gene, D gene, CDR3 DNA, CDR3 protein. The D gene is left open where the match is weak. The size of a clone is reported for some rows only, either as once, few or many, or as a class for expanded clones.

abundance: -; j_gene: TRDJ1; v_gene: TRDV1; d_gene: -; CDR3nt: TGTGCTCTTGGGAAGAGGGGGGCCAATCACCCCGATAAACTCATCTTT; CDR3aa: CALGKRGANHPDKLIF
abundance: -; j_gene: TRDJ1; v_gene: TRAV29/DV5; d_gene: TRDD3; CDR3nt: TGTGCAGCAAGCATAGGGTGGGGGATTCCCCCCGATAAACTCATCTTT; CDR3aa: CAASIGWGIPPDKLIF
abundance: few; j_gene: TRDJ1; v_gene: TRDV1; d_gene: -; CDR3nt: TGTGCTCTTGGGACCCCCCAAGGAGCGGCCTACACCGATAAACTCATCTTT; CDR3aa: CALGTPQGAAYTDKLIF
abundance: -; j_gene: TRDJ1; v_gene: TRDV1; d_gene: -; CDR3nt: TGTGCTCTTGGGGAGTTCTTCCTCGCTGAGGTGGCTGGTAGGCTTCATAAACTCATCTTT; CDR3aa: CALGEFFLAEVAGRLHKLIF
abundance: -; j_gene: TRDJ1; v_gene: TRDV1; d_gene: -; CDR3nt: TGTGCTCTTGGGGCACTTCCGTCCCAGATTTCGGCCGATAAACTCATCTTT; CDR3aa: CALGALPSQISADKLIF
abundance: -; j_gene: TRDJ1; v_gene: TRDV1; d_gene: -; CDR3nt: TGTGCTCTTGGTGCCGATAAACTCATCTTT; CDR3aa: CALGADKLIF
abundance: -; j_gene: TRDJ1; v_gene: TRDV1; d_gene: TRDD3; CDR3nt: TGTGCTCTTGGGAAAGGTACGGGGGGATCCCCGAACACCGATAAACTCATCTTT; CDR3aa: CALGKGTGGSPNTDKLIF
abundance: few; j_gene: TRDJ1; v_gene: TRDV1; d_gene: -; CDR3nt: TGTGCTCTTGGCACAAGCCGGGTCCTACCCCAATACTTCTTTTCTACCGATAAACTCATCTTT; CDR3aa: CALGTSRVLPQYFFSTDKLIF
abundance: few; j_gene: TRDJ1; v_gene: TRAV29/DV5; d_gene: -; CDR3nt: -; CDR3aa: CSVLLCSKPGKVTRGTDKLIF
abundance: few; j_gene: TRDJ1; v_gene: TRDV1; d_gene: -; CDR3nt: TGTGCTCTTGGGGAATTCCTACCCCCTGGGGATCACACCGATAAACTCATCTTT; CDR3aa: CALGEFLPPGDHTDKLIF
abundance: -; j_gene: TRDJ1; v_gene: TRDV1; d_gene: -; CDR3nt: TGTGCTGTTGGGGAACACCTGGTCCTCCCCAAGGGACCCGATAAACTCATCTTT; CDR3aa: CAVGEHLVLPKGPDKLIF
abundance: few; j_gene: TRDJ1; v_gene: TRDV1; d_gene: TRDD3; CDR3nt: TGTGCTCTTGGGGAACTGGCCCGTACTGGGGGAAGGAACACCGATAAACTCATCTTT; CDR3aa: CALGELARTGGRNTDKLIF
abundance: -; j_gene: TRDJ1; v_gene: TRDV1; d_gene: TRDD3; CDR3nt: TGTGCTCTTGGGGGCCCATCCGCGGGGGATAGCCCTTACACCGATAAACTCATCTTT; CDR3aa: CALGGPSAGDSPYTDKLIF
abundance: -; j_gene: TRDJ1; v_gene: TRDV1; d_gene: -; CDR3nt: TGTGCTCTTGGGGACCCAAACCCCCGTACTGGGATGGGTGGGTACACCGATAAACCCATCTTT; CDR3aa: CALGDPNPRTGMGGYTDKPIF
abundance: few; j_gene: TRDJ1; v_gene: TRDV1; d_gene: -; CDR3nt: TGTGCTCTTGGGGAAAGAGCGAGGGGGAATACTGGGAAGTACACCGATAAACTCATCTTT; CDR3aa: CALGERARGNTGKYTDKLIF
abundance: -; j_gene: TRDJ1; v_gene: TRDV1; d_gene: -; CDR3nt: TGTGCTCTTGGGGAGCAAAGGGGGGGGCAGACCGATAAACTCATCTTT; CDR3aa: CALGEQRGGQTDKLIF
abundance: few; j_gene: TRDJ1; v_gene: TRDV1; d_gene: -; CDR3nt: TGTGCTCTTGGGGAGCGTCCCCTGAAGCTCATCTTT; CDR3aa: CALGERPLKLIF
abundance: -; j_gene: TRDJ1; v_gene: TRDV1; d_gene: -; CDR3nt: TGTGCTCTTGGGGAACTCCGCCTAAGGATTCCTAAACTCATCTTT; CDR3aa: CALGELRLRIPKLIF
abundance: -; j_gene: TRDJ1; v_gene: TRDV1; d_gene: TRDD3; CDR3nt: TGTGCTCTTGGGGAACCTCTTCCTGACCCTGTACTGGGGGATAAGGGGTACACCGATAAACTCATCTTT; CDR3aa: CALGEPLPDPVLGDKGYTDKLIF
abundance: few; j_gene: TRDJ1; v_gene: TRDV1; d_gene: TRDD3; CDR3nt: TGTGCTCTTGGGGAACGGGTCCGGCACCGCTGGGGGAAGACCGATAAACTCATCTTT; CDR3aa: CALGERVRHRWGKTDKLIF
abundance: few; j_gene: TRDJ1; v_gene: TRDV1; d_gene: -; CDR3nt: TGTGCTCTTGGCTTCGCCTGGGGAACCACCGATAAACTCATCTTT; CDR3aa: CALGFAWGTTDKLIF
abundance: -; j_gene: TRDJ1; v_gene: TRDV1; d_gene: -; CDR3nt: TGTGCTCTTGGGGTCCCCGCCTCCGGCCTTCCGCTCCCCACTGGCCCGTTCACCGATAAACTCATCTTT; CDR3aa: CALGVPASGLPLPTGPFTDKLIF
abundance: -; j_gene: TRDJ1; v_gene: TRDV1; d_gene: TRDD3; CDR3nt: TGTGCTCTTGGGGAAGGCCCTACGTGTGACTGGGGGATACAATGGCTCATCTTT; CDR3aa: CALGEGPTCDWGIQWLIF
abundance: few; j_gene: TRDJ1; v_gene: TRDV1; d_gene: TRDD3; CDR3nt: TGTGCTCTTGGGGAACTTTCTGGGGGATACCGCACCGATAAACTCATCTTT; CDR3aa: CALGELSGGYRTDKLIF
abundance: few; j_gene: TRDJ1; v_gene: TRAV29/DV5; d_gene: TRDD3; CDR3nt: TGTGCAGCAAGCTTTGTACTGGGGGATACCGCCGATAAACTCATCTTT; CDR3aa: CAASFVLGDTADKLIF
abundance: few; j_gene: TRDJ1; v_gene: TRDV1; d_gene: -; CDR3nt: TGTGCTCTTGGGGAACCCGCCTTCAAGGGGGGCCCTACCGATAAACTCATCTTT; CDR3aa: CALGEPAFKGGPTDKLIF
abundance: few; j_gene: TRDJ1; v_gene: TRDV1; d_gene: -; CDR3nt: TGTGCTCTTGGGAACACCCTACTTTCGGACACCGATAAACTCATCTTT; CDR3aa: CALGNTLLSDTDKLIF
abundance: few; j_gene: TRDJ1; v_gene: TRDV1; d_gene: TRDD3; CDR3nt: TGTGCTCTTGGGGAAGGAGGGGATCCTACAGGGTCTTCTGGGGGATGCGCTACCGATAAACTCATCTTT; CDR3aa: CALGEGGDPTGSSGGCATDKLIF
abundance: -; j_gene: TRDJ1; v_gene: TRDV1; d_gene: -; CDR3nt: TGTGCTCTTGGGGAACTGCTTAAGAGTTTGGCGTACACCGATAAACTCATCTTT; CDR3aa: CALGELLKSLAYTDKLIF
abundance: -; j_gene: TRDJ2; v_gene: TRDV1; d_gene: -; CDR3nt: TGTGCTCTTGGGGAACTTACTCCTTTGACAGCACAACTCTTCTTT; CDR3aa: CALGELTPLTAQLFF
abundance: few; j_gene: TRDJ1; v_gene: TRDV1; d_gene: -; CDR3nt: TGTGCTCTTGGGGAGCCTATTGACCCCGGCCTTCCATGGAATAAACTCATCTTT; CDR3aa: CALGEPIDPGLPWNKLIF
abundance: few; j_gene: TRDJ1; v_gene: TRDV1; d_gene: -; CDR3nt: TGTGCTCTTGGGATATCTTGGATTCCGCGACCCTACACCGATAAACTCATCTTT; CDR3aa: CALGISWIPRPYTDKLIF
abundance: few; j_gene: TRDJ1; v_gene: TRDV1; d_gene: -; CDR3nt: TGTGCTCTTGGGGAACGCCTACCCCTCCCGTACACCGATAAACTCATCTTT; CDR3aa: CALGERLPLPYTDKLIF
abundance: -; j_gene: TRDJ1; v_gene: TRDV1; d_gene: -; CDR3nt: TGTGCTCTTGGGGAATGTGCCCCTCCTACGGCCCCGTACACCGATAAACTCATCTTT; CDR3aa: CALGECAPPTAPYTDKLIF
abundance: -; j_gene: TRDJ1; v_gene: TRDV1; d_gene: TRDD3; CDR3nt: TGTGCTCTTGGGGAACACTACTGGGGGGGATCCACCGATAAACTCATCTTT; CDR3aa: CALGEHYWGGSTDKLIF
abundance: few; j_gene: TRDJ2; v_gene: TRDV1; d_gene: TRDD3; CDR3nt: TGTGCTCTTGGGGAACCTTTACGTGGGGGATACGCCGTTTTGACAGCACAACTCTTCTTT; CDR3aa: CALGEPLRGGYAVLTAQLFF
abundance: -; j_gene: TRDJ1; v_gene: TRDV1; d_gene: TRDD3; CDR3nt: TGTGCTCTTGGGGTCAACGATTTTACTGGGGGATACCTGACCGATAAACTCATCTTT; CDR3aa: CALGVNDFTGGYLTDKLIF
abundance: -; j_gene: TRDJ1; v_gene: TRDV1; d_gene: TRDD3; CDR3nt: TGTGCTCTTGGGGAACTGGGGGACCTCTACCGCGATGGGGGATACGGCTTCAACACCGATAAACTCATCTTT; CDR3aa: CALGELGDLYRDGGYGFNTDKLIF
abundance: few; j_gene: TRDJ1; v_gene: TRDV1; d_gene: TRDD3; CDR3nt: TGTGCTCTTGGGGAACTAGTTCTACGGTCTACCCTATGTACTGGGGGACCCGACACCGATAAACTCATCTTT; CDR3aa: CALGELVLRSTLCTGGPDTDKLIF
abundance: few; j_gene: TRDJ1; v_gene: TRDV1; d_gene: -; CDR3nt: TGTGCTCTTGGGGAATCCGGACACCTGCCCGATAAACTCATCTTT; CDR3aa: CALGESGHLPDKLIF
abundance: few; j_gene: TRDJ1; v_gene: TRDV1; d_gene: -; CDR3nt: TGTGCTCTTGGGGAACTAGAACACAGGTGGGGGTACACCGATAAACTCATCTTT; CDR3aa: CALGELEHRWGYTDKLIF
abundance: -; j_gene: TRDJ1; v_gene: TRDV1; d_gene: -; CDR3nt: TGTGCTCTTGGGGAAACGGTACAACCTAGAGTGGCCGATAAACTCATCTTT; CDR3aa: CALGETVQPRVADKLIF
abundance: -; j_gene: TRDJ1; v_gene: TRDV1; d_gene: TRDD3; CDR3nt: TGTGCTCTTGGGGAACTTAGCCGCTGGGGGATAAGGTACACCGATAAACTCATCTTT; CDR3aa: CALGELSRWGIRYTDKLIF
abundance: few; j_gene: TRDJ1; v_gene: TRDV2; d_gene: TRDD3; CDR3nt: TGTGCCTGTGACACCGATGAGTTGTGGGGGAGCCAGGGAACCGATAAACTCATCTTT; CDR3aa: CACDTDELWGSQGTDKLIF
abundance: many; j_gene: TRDJ2; v_gene: TRAV29/DV5; d_gene: -; CDR3nt: TGTGCAGCAAGCGACCCGTTCTGGGGGACAGCACAACTCTTCTTT; CDR3aa: CAASDPFWGTAQLFF
abundance: -; j_gene: TRDJ1; v_gene: TRDV1; d_gene: TRDD2; CDR3nt: TGTGCTCTTGGGGAACTAGAAGCCTTCCTAAGGCATAAAAGTCCCCCTAAACTCATCTTT; CDR3aa: CALGELEAFLRHKSPPKLIF
abundance: medium-sized; j_gene: TRDJ1; v_gene: TRDV2; d_gene: -; CDR3nt: TGTGCCTGTGACACCCGGGGACCGTACACCGATAAACTCATCTTT; CDR3aa: CACDTRGPYTDKLIF
abundance: -; j_gene: TRDJ1; v_gene: TRDV1; d_gene: TRDD2; CDR3nt: TGTGCTCTTGGGGAGCGGCCTTCCTACGTAGACCCTTCAAGGGGCCACACCGATAAACTCATCTTT; CDR3aa: CALGERPSYVDPSRGHTDKLIF
abundance: -; j_gene: TRDJ1; v_gene: TRAV29/DV5; d_gene: TRDD3; CDR3nt: TGTGCAGCTAGGCCTTCCTGCATTACTGGGGGATCCGCGGGTAACACCGATAAACTCATCTTT; CDR3aa: CAARPSCITGGSAGNTDKLIF
abundance: -; j_gene: TRDJ1; v_gene: TRDV1; d_gene: TRDD3; CDR3nt: TGTGCTCTTGGAGACGGGGACCCCCCACGGGGATATGAGACCGATAAACTCATCTTT; CDR3aa: CALGDGDPPRGYETDKLIF
abundance: few; j_gene: TRDJ1; v_gene: TRDV1; d_gene: -; CDR3nt: TGTGCTCTTGGGGCCCCCCGGTCCCTATGCATACGCGTTTGTTCCGATAAACTCATCTTT; CDR3aa: CALGAPRSLCIRVCSDKLIF
abundance: few; j_gene: TRDJ1; v_gene: TRDV1; d_gene: TRDD3; CDR3nt: TGTGCTCTTGGGGAACGCTTCAGCCCGGACTGGGGGACCTCAGGGGGAACCGATAAACTCATCTTT; CDR3aa: CALGERFSPDWGTSGGTDKLIF
abundance: few; j_gene: TRDJ1; v_gene: TRDV1; d_gene: -; CDR3nt: TGTGCTCTTGGGGAATCCCACATTCCTAAGGGGGGAGGGACGTACACCGATAAACTCATCTTT; CDR3aa: CALGESHIPKGGGTYTDKLIF
abundance: -; j_gene: TRDJ1; v_gene: TRDV1; d_gene: TRDD3; CDR3nt: TGTGCTCTTGGGGCGCGGCGTCTGGGAGCAACCCCTTTCTTACTGGGGGATACTCCCAGAGTCACCGATAAACTCATCTTT; CDR3aa: CALGARRLGATPFLLGDTPRVTDKLIF